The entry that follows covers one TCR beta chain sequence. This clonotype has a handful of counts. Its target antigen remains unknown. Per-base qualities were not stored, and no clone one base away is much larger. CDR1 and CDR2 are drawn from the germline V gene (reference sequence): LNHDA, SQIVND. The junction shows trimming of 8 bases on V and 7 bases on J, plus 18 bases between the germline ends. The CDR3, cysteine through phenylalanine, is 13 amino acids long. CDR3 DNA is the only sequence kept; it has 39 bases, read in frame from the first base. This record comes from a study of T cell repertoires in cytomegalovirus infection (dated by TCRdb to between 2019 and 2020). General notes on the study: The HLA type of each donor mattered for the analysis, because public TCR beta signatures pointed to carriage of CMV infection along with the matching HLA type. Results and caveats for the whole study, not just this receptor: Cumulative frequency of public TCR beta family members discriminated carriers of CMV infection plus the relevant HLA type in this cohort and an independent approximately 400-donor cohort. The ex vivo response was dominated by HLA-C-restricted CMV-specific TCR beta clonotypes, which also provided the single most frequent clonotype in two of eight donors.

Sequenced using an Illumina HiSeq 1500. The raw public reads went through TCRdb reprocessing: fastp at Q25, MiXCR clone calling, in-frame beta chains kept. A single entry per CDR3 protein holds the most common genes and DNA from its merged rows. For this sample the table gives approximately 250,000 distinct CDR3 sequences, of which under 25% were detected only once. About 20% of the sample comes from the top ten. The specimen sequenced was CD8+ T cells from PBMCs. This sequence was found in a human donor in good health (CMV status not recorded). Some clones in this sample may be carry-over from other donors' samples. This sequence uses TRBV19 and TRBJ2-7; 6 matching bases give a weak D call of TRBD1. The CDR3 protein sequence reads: CASSGTILREQYF. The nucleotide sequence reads TGTGCCAGTTCCGGGACAATCCTACGTGAGCAGTACTTC.